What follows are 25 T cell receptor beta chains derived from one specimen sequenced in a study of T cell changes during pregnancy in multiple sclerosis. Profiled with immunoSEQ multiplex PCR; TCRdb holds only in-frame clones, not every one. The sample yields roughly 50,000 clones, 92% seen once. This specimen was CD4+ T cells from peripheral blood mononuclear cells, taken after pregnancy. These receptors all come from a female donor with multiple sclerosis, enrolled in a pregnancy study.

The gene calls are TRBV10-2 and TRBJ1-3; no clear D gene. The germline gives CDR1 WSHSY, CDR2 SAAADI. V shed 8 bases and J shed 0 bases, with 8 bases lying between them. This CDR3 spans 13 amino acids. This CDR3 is CASRERSGNTIYF. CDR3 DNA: TGCGCCAGCCGAGAGCGCTCTGGAAACACCATATATTTT.

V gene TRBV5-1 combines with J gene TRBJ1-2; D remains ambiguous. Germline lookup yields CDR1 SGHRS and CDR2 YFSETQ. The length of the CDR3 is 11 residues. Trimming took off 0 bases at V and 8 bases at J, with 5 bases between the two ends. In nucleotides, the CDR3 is TGCGCCAGCAGCTTGGGAAGCGGCTACACCTTC. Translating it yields CASSLGSGYTF.

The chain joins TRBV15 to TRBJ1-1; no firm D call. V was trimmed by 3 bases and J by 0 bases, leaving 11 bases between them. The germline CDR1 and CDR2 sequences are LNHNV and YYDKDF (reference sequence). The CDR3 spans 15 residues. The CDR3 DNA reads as TGTGCCACCAGCAGGGAGGGCAGCTTGAACACTGAAGCTTTCTTT. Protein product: CATSREGSLNTEAFF.

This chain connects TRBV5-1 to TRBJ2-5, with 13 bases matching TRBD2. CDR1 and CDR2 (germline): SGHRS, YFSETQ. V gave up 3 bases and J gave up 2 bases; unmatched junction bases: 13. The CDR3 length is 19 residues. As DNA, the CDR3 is TGCGCCAGCAGCTCCCCTCGGACTAGCGGGAGTGGGGGGCAAGAGACCCAGTACTTC. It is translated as CASSSPRTSGSGGQETQYF.

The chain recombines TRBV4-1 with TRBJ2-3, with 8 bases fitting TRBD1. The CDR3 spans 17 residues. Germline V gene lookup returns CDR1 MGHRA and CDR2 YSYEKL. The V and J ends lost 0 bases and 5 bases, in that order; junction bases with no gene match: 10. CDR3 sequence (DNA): TGCGCCAGCAGCCAAGATTACGACAGGGGCTGGGTAGATACGCAGTATTTT. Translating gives CASSQDYDRGWVDTQYF.

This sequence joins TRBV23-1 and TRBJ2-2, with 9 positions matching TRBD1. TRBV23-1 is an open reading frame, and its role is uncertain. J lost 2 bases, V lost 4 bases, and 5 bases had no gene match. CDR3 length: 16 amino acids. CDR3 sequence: CASSRPGQGNTGELFF. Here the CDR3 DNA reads TGCGCCAGCAGTCGCCCGGGACAGGGCAACACCGGGGAGCTGTTTTTT.

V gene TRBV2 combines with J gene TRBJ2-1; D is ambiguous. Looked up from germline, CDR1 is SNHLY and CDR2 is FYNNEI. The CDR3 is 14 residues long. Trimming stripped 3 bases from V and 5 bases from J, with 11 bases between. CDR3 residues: CASSDGRRDNEQFF. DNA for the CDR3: TGTGCCAGCAGTGATGGCAGGCGAGACAATGAGCAGTTCTTC.

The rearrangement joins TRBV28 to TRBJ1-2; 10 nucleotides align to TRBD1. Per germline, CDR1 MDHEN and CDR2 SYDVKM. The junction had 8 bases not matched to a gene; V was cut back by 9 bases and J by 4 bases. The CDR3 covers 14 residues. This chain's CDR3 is CASRNDRGPYGYTF. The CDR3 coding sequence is TGTGCCAGTCGAAATGACAGGGGGCCCTATGGCTACACCTTC.

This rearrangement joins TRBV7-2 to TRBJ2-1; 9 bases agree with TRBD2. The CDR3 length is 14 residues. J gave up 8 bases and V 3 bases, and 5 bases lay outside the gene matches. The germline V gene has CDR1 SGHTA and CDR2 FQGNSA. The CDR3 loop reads CASSFAGGPYEQFF. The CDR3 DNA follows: TGTGCCAGCAGCTTCGCGGGAGGGCCCTATGAGCAGTTCTTC.

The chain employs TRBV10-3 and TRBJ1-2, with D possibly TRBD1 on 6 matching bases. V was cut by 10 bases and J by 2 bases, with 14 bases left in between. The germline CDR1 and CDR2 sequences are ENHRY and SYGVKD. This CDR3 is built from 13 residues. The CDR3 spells CATLPGTNYGYTF. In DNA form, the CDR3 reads TGTGCCACTCTTCCCGGGACAAACTATGGCTACACCTTC.

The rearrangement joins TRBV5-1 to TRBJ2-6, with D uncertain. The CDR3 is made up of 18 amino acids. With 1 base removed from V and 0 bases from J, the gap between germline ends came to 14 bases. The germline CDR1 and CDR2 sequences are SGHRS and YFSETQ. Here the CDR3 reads CASSLTSERSSGANVLTF. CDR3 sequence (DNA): TGCGCCAGCAGCTTGACTTCGGAAAGGAGCTCTGGGGCCAACGTCCTGACTTTC.

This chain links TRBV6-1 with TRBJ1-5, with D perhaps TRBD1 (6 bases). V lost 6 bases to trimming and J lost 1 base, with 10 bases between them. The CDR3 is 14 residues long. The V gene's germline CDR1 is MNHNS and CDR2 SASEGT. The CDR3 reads CASSITGSNQPQHF. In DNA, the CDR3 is TGTGCCAGCAGCATTACAGGGAGCAATCAGCCCCAGCATTTT.

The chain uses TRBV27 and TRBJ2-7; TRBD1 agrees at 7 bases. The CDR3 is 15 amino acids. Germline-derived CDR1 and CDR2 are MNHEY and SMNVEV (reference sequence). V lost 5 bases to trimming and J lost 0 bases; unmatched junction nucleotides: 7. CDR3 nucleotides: TGTGCCAGCAGTCAGACAGGGCTCAGCTCCTACGAGCAGTACTTC. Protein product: CASSQTGLSSYEQYF.

This CDR3 is CASSSQTGHGRGYTF. Here the CDR3 DNA reads TGTGCCAGCAGTTCCCAGACAGGGCACGGTCGTGGCTACACCTTC. The V and J genes are TRBV2 and TRBJ1-2; 7 nucleotides line up with TRBD1. This CDR3 has 15 amino acids. The germline gives CDR1 SNHLY, CDR2 FYNNEI. Unmatched junction bases numbered 13, after V lost 5 bases and J lost 7 bases.

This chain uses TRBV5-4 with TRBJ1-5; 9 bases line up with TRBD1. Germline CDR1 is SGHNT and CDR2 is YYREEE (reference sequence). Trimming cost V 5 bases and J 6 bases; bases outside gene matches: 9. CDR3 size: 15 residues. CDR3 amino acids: CASSSGTGKGQPQHF. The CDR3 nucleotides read TGTGCCAGCAGTAGCGGGACAGGGAAGGGTCAGCCCCAGCATTTT.

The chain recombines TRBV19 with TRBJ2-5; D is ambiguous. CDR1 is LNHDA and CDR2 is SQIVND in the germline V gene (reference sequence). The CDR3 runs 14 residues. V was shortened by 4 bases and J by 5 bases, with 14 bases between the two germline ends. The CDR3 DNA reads TGTGCCAGTAGTACGACTGCACTCGTGGAGACCCAGTACTTC. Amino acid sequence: CASSTTALVETQYF.

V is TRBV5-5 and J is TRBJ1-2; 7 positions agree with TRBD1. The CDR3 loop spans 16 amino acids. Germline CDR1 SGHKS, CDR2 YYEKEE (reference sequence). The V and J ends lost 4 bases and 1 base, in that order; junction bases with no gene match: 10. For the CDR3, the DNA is TGTGCCAGCAGCCTGGATACAGGGGCCCGTAACTATGGCTACACCTTC. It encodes CASSLDTGARNYGYTF. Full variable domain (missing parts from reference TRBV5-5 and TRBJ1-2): DAGVTQSPTHLIKTRGQQVTLRCSPISGHKSVSWYQQVLGQGPQFIFQYYEKEERGRGNFPDRFSARQFPNYSSELNVNALLLGDSALYLCASSLDTGARNYGYTFGSGTRLTVV.

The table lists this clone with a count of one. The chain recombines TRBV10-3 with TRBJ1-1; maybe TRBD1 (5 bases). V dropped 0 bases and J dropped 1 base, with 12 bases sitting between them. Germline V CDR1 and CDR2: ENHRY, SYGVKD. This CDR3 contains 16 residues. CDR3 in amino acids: CAISESPARANTEAFF. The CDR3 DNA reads TGTGCCATCAGTGAGTCGCCCGCCAGGGCGAACACTGAAGCTTTCTTT.

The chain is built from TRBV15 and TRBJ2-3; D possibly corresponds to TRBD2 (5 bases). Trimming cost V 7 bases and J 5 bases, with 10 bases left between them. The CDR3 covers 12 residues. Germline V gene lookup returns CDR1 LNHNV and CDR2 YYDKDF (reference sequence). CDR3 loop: CATTDFGDTQYF. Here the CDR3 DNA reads TGTGCCACCACGGACTTTGGAGATACGCAGTATTTT.

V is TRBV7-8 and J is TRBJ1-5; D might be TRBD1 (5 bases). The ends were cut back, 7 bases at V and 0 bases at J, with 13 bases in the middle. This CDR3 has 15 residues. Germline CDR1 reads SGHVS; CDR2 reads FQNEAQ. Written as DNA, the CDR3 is TGTGCCAGCACCGCCACGGGGGATAGCAATCAGCCCCAGCATTTT. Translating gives CASTATGDSNQPQHF.

CDR3 nucleotide sequence: TGTGCCAGCAAGGACGGGACATACGAGCAGTACTTC. It is translated as CASKDGTYEQYF. This chain joins TRBV28 and TRBJ2-7; possible D gene TRBD1, 6 bases. CDR1 and CDR2 from the germline V gene are MDHEN and SYDVKM. V was shortened by 7 bases and J by 4 bases, with 11 bases between the two germline ends. The CDR3 runs 12 residues.

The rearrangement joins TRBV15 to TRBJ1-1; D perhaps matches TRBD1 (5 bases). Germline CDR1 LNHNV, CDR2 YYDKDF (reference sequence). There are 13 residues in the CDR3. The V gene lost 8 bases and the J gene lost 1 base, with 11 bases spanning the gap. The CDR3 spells CATGLGQNTEAFF. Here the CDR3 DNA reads TGTGCCACCGGCCTTGGACAGAACACTGAAGCTTTCTTT.

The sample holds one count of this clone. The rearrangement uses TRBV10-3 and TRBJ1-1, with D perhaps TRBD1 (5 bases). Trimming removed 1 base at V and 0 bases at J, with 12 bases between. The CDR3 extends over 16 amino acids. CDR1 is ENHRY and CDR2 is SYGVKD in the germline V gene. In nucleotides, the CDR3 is TGTGCCATCAGTGAGTATGCACAGGCATTGAACACTGAAGCTTTCTTT. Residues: CAISEYAQALNTEAFF.

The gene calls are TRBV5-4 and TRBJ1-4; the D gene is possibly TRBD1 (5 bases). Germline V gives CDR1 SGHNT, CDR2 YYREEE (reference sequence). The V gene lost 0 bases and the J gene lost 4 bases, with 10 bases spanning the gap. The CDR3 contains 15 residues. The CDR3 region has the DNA TGTGCCAGCAGCTTGGCCCAGGGAGGTAATGAAAAACTGTTTTTT. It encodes CASSLAQGGNEKLFF.

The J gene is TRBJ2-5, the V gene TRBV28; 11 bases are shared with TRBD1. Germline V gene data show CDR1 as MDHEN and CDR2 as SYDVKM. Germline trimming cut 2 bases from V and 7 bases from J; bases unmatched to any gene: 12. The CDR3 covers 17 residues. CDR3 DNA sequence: TGTGCCAGCAGTTTACCCGGGACAGGGGGACGGCATGGGACCCAGTACTTC. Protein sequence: CASSLPGTGGRHGTQYF.